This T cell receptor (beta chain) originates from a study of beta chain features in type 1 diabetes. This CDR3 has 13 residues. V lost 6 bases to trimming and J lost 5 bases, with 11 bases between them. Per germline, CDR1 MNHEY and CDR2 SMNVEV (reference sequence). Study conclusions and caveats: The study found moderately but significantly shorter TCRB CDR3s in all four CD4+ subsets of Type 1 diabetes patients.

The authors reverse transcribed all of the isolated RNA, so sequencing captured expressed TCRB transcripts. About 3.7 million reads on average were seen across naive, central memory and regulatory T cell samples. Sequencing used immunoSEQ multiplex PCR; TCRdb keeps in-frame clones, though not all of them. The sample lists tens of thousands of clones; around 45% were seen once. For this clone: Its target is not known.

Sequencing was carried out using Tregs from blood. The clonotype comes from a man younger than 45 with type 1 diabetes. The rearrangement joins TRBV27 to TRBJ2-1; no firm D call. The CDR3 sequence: CASRTTLHNEQFF. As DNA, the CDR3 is TGTGCCAGCAGAACTACACTTCACAATGAGCAGTTCTTC.